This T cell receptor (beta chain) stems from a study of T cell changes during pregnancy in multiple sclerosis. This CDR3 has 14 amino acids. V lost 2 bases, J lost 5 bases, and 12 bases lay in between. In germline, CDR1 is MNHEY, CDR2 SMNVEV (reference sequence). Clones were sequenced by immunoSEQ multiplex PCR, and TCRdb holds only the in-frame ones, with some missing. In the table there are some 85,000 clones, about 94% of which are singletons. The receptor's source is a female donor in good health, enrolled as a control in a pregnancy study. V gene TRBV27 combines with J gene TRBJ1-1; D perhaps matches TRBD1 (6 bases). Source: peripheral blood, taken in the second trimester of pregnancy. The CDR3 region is CASSLNFRGTEAFF. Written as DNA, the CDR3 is TGTGCCAGCAGTTTAAATTTCAGGGGTACTGAAGCTTTCTTT.